This T cell receptor (beta chain) was found in a study of shared clonotypes between healthy human individuals. Overall study findings and caveats: Owing to a small donor count, the genetic and exposure-history diversity represented was limited. What naive subsets generally showed was a larger estimated richness than memory subsets showed.

This clone was detected a few times. Its target is not known. Everyone who donated was a Caucasian adult who lived in Nashville, Tennessee. V gave up 1 base and J gave up 4 bases, with 8 bases separating them. CDR3 length: 14 residues. CDR1 SEHNR and CDR2 FQNEAQ come from the germline V gene (reference sequence). Authors' methods: Junction-only immunoSEQ data arrived without quality scores, meaning filtering differed. The protocol was immunoSEQ multiplex PCR, while the TCRdb copy is restricted to in-frame clones and leaves out a portion. V and J calls and clone size come straight from that table; D and trimming were deduced from the DNA. The data contain roughly 410,000 clones, just over 95% of them singletons.

This chain connects TRBV7-9 to TRBJ2-1; D remains unclear. This receptor was obtained from a man aged 25 to 45 in good health. Specimen: memory CD8+ T cells sorted from blood. Subset specified: CD45RO+ cells pooled with CCR7-negative TemRA cells. The CDR3 spells CASSLVAEYNEQFF. In DNA, the CDR3 is TGTGCCAGCAGCTTAGTAGCAGAGTACAATGAGCAGTTCTTC.